In this sample, the clone carrying this T cell receptor (beta chain) turned up once. The antigen remains unidentified. Treatment reported: oral pan-JAK inhibitor, 5-10 mg twice daily. Isolated RNA was reverse transcribed into cDNA used as the sequencing template. The protocol was immunoSEQ multiplex PCR, while the TCRdb copy is restricted to in-frame clones and leaves out a portion. Of more than 200,000 clones listed, roughly 44% are singletons. This sample is drawn from a study of CD8+ T cells in alopecia areata. Points from the study as a whole: On tofacitinib, scalp and blood still held many of the expanded lesional clones. Tofacitinib significantly brought down scalp clonality and expanded CD8+ clones among top 100. Possibly as an HLA-related effect, TCR sharing across patients appeared less clear than in mice.

The starting material was CD4+ T cells sorted from blood, obtained at roughly week 36, from a patient treated with tofacitinib. The TCR was taken from a human donor with alopecia areata.

CDR3 sequence: CASSVGTGDRHEQYF. CDR3 nucleotides: TGTGCCAGCAGCGTAGGGACAGGGGATAGACACGAGCAGTACTTC. The chain carries TRBV9 and TRBJ2-7; TRBD1 aligns across 9 bases. The CDR3 length is 15 residues. The junction had 6 bases not matched to a gene; V was cut back by 0 bases and J by 5 bases. The V gene's germline CDR1 is SGDLS and CDR2 YYNGEE.